This TCR beta chain was sequenced for a study of immune characterization of retroperitoneal liposarcoma. Per germline, CDR1 MNHNS and CDR2 SASEGT. The CDR3 covers 14 residues. V lost 6 bases to trimming and J lost 3 bases; unmatched junction nucleotides: 1. TCRdb reprocessed the PCR reads via MiXCR and lists one record per CDR3 protein. The table lists roughly 20,000 distinct CDR3 sequences, approximately 37% of them singletons. The sequence was obtained from a male donor with retroperitoneal liposarcoma. The genes are TRBV6-1 and TRBJ2-2; 10 positions agree with TRBD1. Source material: blood. This chain's CDR3 is CASSGTGDTGELFF. The CDR3 bases are TGTGCCAGCAGCGGGACAGGGGACACCGGGGAGCTGTTTTTT.